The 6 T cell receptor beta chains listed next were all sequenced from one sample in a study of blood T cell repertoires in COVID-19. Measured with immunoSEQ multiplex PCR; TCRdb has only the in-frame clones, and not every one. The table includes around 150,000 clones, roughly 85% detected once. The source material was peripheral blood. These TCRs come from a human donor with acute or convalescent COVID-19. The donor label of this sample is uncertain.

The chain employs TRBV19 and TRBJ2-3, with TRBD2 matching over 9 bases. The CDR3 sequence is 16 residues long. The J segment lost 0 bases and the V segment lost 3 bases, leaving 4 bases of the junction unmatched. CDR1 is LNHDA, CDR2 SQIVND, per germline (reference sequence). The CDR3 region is CASSIMGLASTDTQYF. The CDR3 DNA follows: TGTGCCAGTAGTATTATGGGACTAGCCAGCACAGATACGCAGTATTTT. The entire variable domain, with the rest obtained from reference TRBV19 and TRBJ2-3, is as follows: DGGITQSPKYLFRKEGQNVTLSCEQNLNHDAMYWYRQDPGQGLRLIYYSQIVNDFQKGDIAEGYSVSREKKESFPLTVTSAQKNPTAFYLCASSIMGLASTDTQYFGPGTRLTVL.

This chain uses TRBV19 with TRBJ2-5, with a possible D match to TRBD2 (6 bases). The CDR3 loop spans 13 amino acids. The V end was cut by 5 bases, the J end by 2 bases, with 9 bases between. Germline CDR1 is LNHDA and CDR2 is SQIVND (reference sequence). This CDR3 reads CASSVLAQETQYF. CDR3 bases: TGTGCCAGTAGTGTACTAGCACAAGAGACCCAGTACTTC.

The CDR3 region is CAWTRSSYEQYF. The DNA for the CDR3 is TGTGCCTGGACTCGGAGCTCCTACGAGCAGTACTTC. The J gene is TRBJ2-7, the V gene TRBV30; D is undetermined. The germline V gene encodes CDR1 GTSNPN and CDR2 SVGIG (reference sequence). V was trimmed by 4 bases and J by 0 bases, leaving 7 bases between them. The CDR3 loop spans 12 amino acids.

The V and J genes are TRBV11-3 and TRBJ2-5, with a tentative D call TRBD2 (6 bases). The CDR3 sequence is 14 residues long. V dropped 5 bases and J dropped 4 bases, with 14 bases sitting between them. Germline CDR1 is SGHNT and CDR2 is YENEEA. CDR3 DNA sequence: TGTGCCAGCAGCCTATACCGGGGAGGAGAGACCCAGTACTTC. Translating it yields CASSLYRGGETQYF.

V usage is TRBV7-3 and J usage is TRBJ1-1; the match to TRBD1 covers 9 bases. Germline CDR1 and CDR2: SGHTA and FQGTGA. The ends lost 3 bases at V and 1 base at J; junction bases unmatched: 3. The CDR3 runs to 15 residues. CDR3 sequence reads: CASSLAGQGNTEAFF. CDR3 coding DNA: TGTGCCAGCAGCTTGGCGGGACAGGGGAACACTGAAGCTTTCTTT.

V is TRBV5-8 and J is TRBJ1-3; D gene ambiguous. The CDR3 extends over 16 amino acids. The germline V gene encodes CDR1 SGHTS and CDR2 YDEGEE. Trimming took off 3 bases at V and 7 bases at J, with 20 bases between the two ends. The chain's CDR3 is CASSYGQRTRWNTIYF. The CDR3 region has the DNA TGTGCCAGCAGCTACGGCCAGCGTACAAGGTGGAACACCATATATTTT.